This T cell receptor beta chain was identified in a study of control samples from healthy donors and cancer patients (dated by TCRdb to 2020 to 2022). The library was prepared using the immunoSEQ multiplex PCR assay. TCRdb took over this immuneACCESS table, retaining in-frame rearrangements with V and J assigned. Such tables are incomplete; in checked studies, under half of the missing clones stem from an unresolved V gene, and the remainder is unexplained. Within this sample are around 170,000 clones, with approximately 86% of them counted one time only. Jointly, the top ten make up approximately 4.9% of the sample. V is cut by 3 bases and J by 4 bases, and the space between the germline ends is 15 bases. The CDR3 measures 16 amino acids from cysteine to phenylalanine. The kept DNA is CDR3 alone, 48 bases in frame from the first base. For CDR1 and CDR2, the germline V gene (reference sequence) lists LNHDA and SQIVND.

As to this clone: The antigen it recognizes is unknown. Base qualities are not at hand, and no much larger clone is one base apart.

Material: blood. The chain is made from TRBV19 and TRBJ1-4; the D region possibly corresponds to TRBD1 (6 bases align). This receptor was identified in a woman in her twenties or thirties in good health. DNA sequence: TGTGCCAGTAGTATGATACAGGGCGTTTATAATGAAAAACTGTTTTTT. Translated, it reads CASSMIQGVYNEKLFF. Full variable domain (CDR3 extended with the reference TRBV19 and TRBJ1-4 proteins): DGGITQSPKYLFRKEGQNVTLSCEQNLNHDAMYWYRQDPGQGLRLIYYSQIVNDFQKGDIAEGYSVSREKKESFPLTVTSAQKNPTAFYLCASSMIQGVYNEKLFFGSGTQLSVL.